This T cell receptor beta chain was retrieved from a study of CD8 T cells in ankylosing spondylitis. V lost 0 bases and J 7 bases, leaving 15 bases between the germline ends. The germline V gene has CDR1 LGHNA and CDR2 YNFKEQ. This CDR3 comprises 15 residues. A remark on this clonotype: As yet, its antigen is unknown.

Study-wide findings and caveats: The clones that were linked to disease were reported to be significantly enriched in matched synovial fluid samples from ankylosing spondylitis patients. Both synovial fluid and blood in reactive arthritis had previously been reported to carry some motif variants. Apparently characteristic of ankylosing spondylitis blood was a TCR beta motif (eight highly homologous variants).

Construction of TCR beta libraries was performed using quantitative 5'-RACE with molecular barcodes. TCRdb reanalysed the 5' RACE reads using MiXCR and keeps one entry per CDR3 protein. Among hundreds of thousands of distinct CDR3 sequences listed, roughly 18% were seen once. The chain has TRBV4-2 and TRBJ2-5, with a tentative D call TRBD1 (8 bases). Material: blood, either unsorted or a sorted T cell fraction (not recorded which). This TCR derives from a male donor with ankylosing spondylitis. Written as DNA, the CDR3 is TGTGCCAGCAGCCAAGAACAGGGGGGGATTGGGACCCAGTACTTC. This sequence encodes CASSQEQGGIGTQYF.